The next 27 T cell receptor beta chains were all read from a single sample in a study of response to subunit inactivated influenza vaccine. TCRdb reprocessed the RT-PCR reads via MiXCR and lists one record per CDR3 protein. The sample has hundreds of thousands of distinct CDR3 sequences, roughly a fifth seen once. Sequencing used PBMCs from blood, obtained about 20 months after vaccination. The source of these receptors is a man between 50 and 70 years old who received an inactivated influenza vaccine.

V and J are TRBV6-5 and TRBJ1-1, with a possible D match to TRBD1 (6 bases). Germline CDR1 and CDR2: MNHEY and SVGAGI. V was cut by 2 bases and J by 4 bases, with 14 bases left in between. CDR3 length equals 15 residues. The DNA of the CDR3 is TGTGCCAGCAGTTACCTACAGGGTCTGGCCACTGAAGCTTTCTTT. Protein sequence: CASSYLQGLATEAFF.

This clonotype has just a few counts. The chain carries TRBV7-9 and TRBJ1-5; D call uncertain. The CDR3 spans 13 residues. V lost 0 bases and J 8 bases, leaving 8 bases between the germline ends. Germline V CDR1 and CDR2: SEHNR, FQNEAQ (reference sequence). The CDR3 sequence is CASSLAREEPQHF. The CDR3 DNA follows: TGTGCCAGCAGCTTAGCGCGGGAGGAGCCCCAGCATTTT.

The chain couples TRBV5-1 to TRBJ2-7; possible D gene TRBD1, 5 bases. CDR1 is SGHRS and CDR2 is YFSETQ in the germline V gene. V was clipped by 4 bases and J by 2 bases, with 10 bases between them. This CDR3 is 13 amino acids long. CDR3 in amino acids: CASSPDITYEQYF. CDR3 bases: TGCGCCAGCAGCCCGGACATTACCTACGAGCAGTACTTC.

The rearrangement uses TRBV4-1 and TRBJ1-2; maybe TRBD1 (5 bases). V shed 0 bases and J shed 8 bases, with 16 bases lying between them. The CDR3 is 15 amino acids. Germline CDR1 reads MGHRA; CDR2 reads YSYEKL. The CDR3 loop is CASSQDSFGTGGYTF. In DNA, the CDR3 is TGCGCCAGCAGCCAAGATAGCTTCGGGACGGGAGGCTACACCTTC.

This clonotype was seen only a few times. The chain uses TRBV6-1 and TRBJ1-5; D gene uncertain. Germline V gene lookup returns CDR1 MNHNS and CDR2 SASEGT. Trimming removed 5 bases from V and 3 bases from J, with 11 bases in between. There are 14 residues in the CDR3. In nucleotides, the CDR3 is TGTGCCAGCAGTCCTCCGGGAACCAATCAGCCCCAGCATTTT. Amino acids: CASSPPGTNQPQHF.

This clonotype was detected a few times. The rearrangement uses TRBV29-1 and TRBJ1-1; 9 bases map to TRBD1. Germline V gives CDR1 SQVTM, CDR2 ANQGSEA. This CDR3 is 13 amino acids long. V was pared by 7 bases and J by 1 base, with 4 bases of the junction left unmatched. Written as DNA, the CDR3 is TGCAGCGCTAGACAGGGGGGGAACACTGAAGCTTTCTTT. Amino acids: CSARQGGNTEAFF.

This chain connects TRBV12-3 or TRBV12-4 to TRBJ2-2; 9 bases align to TRBD2. Losses at the gene ends were 3 bases for V and 7 bases for J; bases not matched to a gene: 9. This CDR3 is built from 16 residues. CDR3 DNA: TGTGCCAGCAGTTTTTTAGGCGGGGGGGCAAACGGGGAGCTGTTTTTT. Translated: CASSFLGGGANGELFF.

This clonotype showed up just a few times. Relative to the germline gene, one junction end is altered; a read error may explain this. The chain couples TRBV11-2 to TRBJ1-1, with D perhaps matching TRBD1 (6 bases). The CDR3 runs 16 residues. Germline-derived CDR1 and CDR2 are SGHAT and FQNNGV. The CDR3 region has the DNA TGTGCCAGCAGCTTAAATGGGGGCAGGGTGAAGACTGAAGCTTTCTTT. Protein sequence: CASSLNGGRVKTEAFF.

This clonotype showed up just a few times. The CDR3 DNA sequence: TGTGCCAGCAGTTTAAAGGCTGGTTCGAACACTGAAGCTTTCTTT. Translation gives CASSLKAGSNTEAFF. V usage is TRBV27 and J usage is TRBJ1-1; no clear D. The germline CDR1 and CDR2 sequences are MNHEY and SMNVEV (reference sequence). Trimming took off 2 bases at V and 1 base at J, with 11 bases between the two ends. This CDR3 comprises 15 residues.

A few counts support this clonotype. This sequence joins TRBV3-1 and TRBJ2-7; D is ambiguous. The CDR3 runs 14 residues. V lost 0 bases and J lost 2, with 8 bases in between. Germline V gene sequence: CDR1 LGHDT, CDR2 YNNKEL (reference sequence). The chain's CDR3 is CASSQDPYTYEQYF. The DNA for the CDR3 is TGTGCCAGCAGCCAAGATCCTTATACCTACGAGCAGTACTTC.

The chain uses TRBV5-4 and TRBJ2-2; TRBD2 matches at 8 bases. CDR1 SGHNT and CDR2 YYREEE come from the germline V gene (reference sequence). The V and J ends lost 4 bases and 5 bases, in that order; junction bases with no gene match: 10. The length of the CDR3 is 16 residues. The CDR3 bases are TGTGCCAGCAGCGAAGCCGGGGGGGCCGTAACCGGGGAGCTGTTTTTT. Protein product: CASSEAGGAVTGELFF. The complete variable domain, with remaining parts taken from reference TRBV5-4 and TRBJ2-2, reads ETGVTQSPTHLIKTRGQQVTLRCSSQSGHNTVSWYQQALGQGPQFIFQYYREEENGRGNFPPRFSGLQFPNYSSELNVNALELDDSALYLCASSEAGGAVTGELFFGEGSRLTVL.

The gene calls are TRBV10-3 and TRBJ2-5; D ambiguous. Trimming removed 2 bases from V and 4 bases from J, with 8 bases in between. CDR3 length equals 13 residues. Per germline, CDR1 ENHRY and CDR2 SYGVKD. The CDR3 loop is CAISERDGETQYF. The CDR3 DNA sequence: TGTGCCATCAGTGAGAGGGATGGAGAGACCCAGTACTTC.

This clonotype has ten or more counts. The V gene is TRBV6-2 or TRBV6-3, the J gene TRBJ2-3, with D perhaps matching TRBD2 (6 bases). In germline, CDR1 is MNHEY, CDR2 SVGEGT. The CDR3 has 15 residues. The V end was cut by 5 bases, the J end by 7 bases, with 19 bases between. The CDR3: CASSPRAGVSYTQYF. In nucleotides, the CDR3 is TGTGCCAGCAGTCCCAGAGCGGGTGTCTCGTATACGCAGTATTTT.

This clonotype was counted only a few times. The chain recombines TRBV12-3 or TRBV12-4 with TRBJ1-2; TRBD1 might be the D (6 bases). CDR3 size: 14 residues. V dropped 2 bases and J dropped 4 bases, with 11 bases sitting between them. This CDR3 reads CASSLKVRGYGYTF. The CDR3 region has the DNA TGTGCCAGCAGTTTAAAGGTCAGGGGCTATGGCTACACCTTC.

This clonotype was seen more than once but under ten times. The chain combines TRBV27 with TRBJ2-7, with unresolved D. The CDR3 contains 13 residues. CDR1 and CDR2 (germline): MNHEY, SMNVEV (reference sequence). The ends were cut back, 4 bases at V and 3 bases at J, with 10 bases in the middle. The CDR3 nucleotides are TGTGCCAGCAGTTATCCGGGCGACTACGAGCAGTACTTC. It encodes CASSYPGDYEQYF.

The chain employs TRBV6-5 and TRBJ2-1; a weak D match, TRBD1 (5 bases). CDR1 and CDR2 from the germline V gene are MNHEY and SVGAGI. This CDR3 is 11 amino acids long. V lost 7 bases to trimming and J lost 6 bases, with 7 bases between them. CDR3 protein: CASTGFNEQFF. In DNA form, the CDR3 reads TGTGCCAGCACAGGGTTCAATGAGCAGTTCTTC.

This clonotype was observed a single time. The genes are TRBV20-1 and TRBJ2-1; TRBD2 matches at 10 bases. Trimming at V came to 4 bases and at J to 3 bases, leaving 6 bases not matched to a gene. The CDR3 contains 15 residues. Per the germline V gene, CDR1 is DFQATT and CDR2 is SNEGSKA (reference sequence). CDR3 bases: TGCAGTGCTACTAGCGGGAGCACGGGCTACAATGAGCAGTTCTTC. Encoded protein: CSATSGSTGYNEQFF.

The J gene is TRBJ1-2, the V gene TRBV3-1; D ambiguous. Deletions cut 0 bases from V and 7 bases from J, with 6 bases between. Germline CDR1 LGHDT, CDR2 YNNKEL (reference sequence). CDR3 length equals 12 residues. In nucleotides, the CDR3 is TGTGCCAGCAGCCAAGAAGTATCTGGCTACACCTTC. Encoded protein: CASSQEVSGYTF.

The chain couples TRBV6-1 to TRBJ2-3, with 10 bases fitting TRBD2. The CDR3 is 16 amino acids. Trimming at V came to 5 bases and at J to 2 bases, leaving 7 bases not matched to a gene. CDR1 is MNHNS, CDR2 SASEGT, per germline. The CDR3 region is CASSPERGGPTDTQYF. The CDR3, as DNA: TGTGCCAGCAGTCCCGAGCGGGGGGGCCCCACAGATACGCAGTATTTT.

This clonotype was seen a handful of times. J is TRBJ1-2 and V is TRBV7-2, with a tentative D call TRBD1 (5 bases). The CDR3 loop spans 13 amino acids. Germline V gene lookup returns CDR1 SGHTA and CDR2 FQGNSA. V lost 4 bases and J lost 8, with 14 bases in between. Here the CDR3 reads CASSYGGSYGYTF. In DNA form, the CDR3 reads TGTGCCAGCAGCTATGGGGGAAGTTACGGCTACACCTTC.

This clonotype was detected a few times. The chain combines TRBV24-1 with TRBJ1-3; D remains ambiguous. Germline-derived CDR1 and CDR2 are KGHDR and SFDVKD. With 4 bases removed from V and 9 bases from J, the gap between germline ends came to 9 bases. There are 12 residues in the CDR3. DNA of the CDR3: TGTGCCACCAGTGAACATACGGGCACCATATATTTT. Its translation is CATSEHTGTIYF.

The chain combines TRBV29-1 with TRBJ2-1; 7 bases agree with TRBD1. Germline CDR1 and CDR2: SQVTM and ANQGSEA. The CDR3 sequence is 16 residues long. V dropped 6 bases and J dropped 1; count of bases not matched to a gene: 12. The CDR3 reads CSVAKQGYRSYNEQFF. CDR3 DNA sequence: TGCAGCGTCGCCAAACAGGGGTATAGGTCCTACAATGAGCAGTTCTTC.

V is TRBV4-1 and J is TRBJ2-7; D remains unclear. This CDR3 has 16 amino acids. Trimming shortened V by 1 base and J by 0 bases, and 13 bases separated the two germline ends. CDR1 is MGHRA, CDR2 YSYEKL, per germline. This CDR3 is CASSQALVGGSYEQYF. In DNA form, the CDR3 reads TGCGCCAGCAGCCAAGCCCTTGTGGGCGGCTCCTACGAGCAGTACTTC.

There are a few counts of this clonotype. Here the CDR3 DNA reads TGTGCCAGCAGCCAGGAAGGGACAGCCACAGATACGCAGTATTTT. This translates into CASSQEGTATDTQYF. The chain combines TRBV6-4 with TRBJ2-3, with 7 positions matching TRBD1. Germline V gene data show CDR1 as MRHNA and CDR2 as SNTAGT. Trimming removed 6 bases from V and 2 bases from J; junction bases left unmatched: 8. There are 15 residues in the CDR3.

This rearrangement joins TRBV29-1 to TRBJ2-3; 9 bases fit TRBD1. Unmatched junction bases numbered 6, after V lost 0 bases and J lost 2 bases. In germline, CDR1 is SQVTM, CDR2 ANQGSEA. The CDR3 loop spans 16 amino acids. This chain's CDR3 is CSVEDLRDRATDTQYF. For the CDR3, the DNA is TGCAGCGTTGAAGATCTGCGGGACAGGGCCACAGATACGCAGTATTTT.

The chain couples TRBV12-3 or TRBV12-4 to TRBJ2-4; D ambiguous. The CDR3 runs 13 residues. V lost 6 bases and J 5 bases, leaving 11 bases between the germline ends. In DNA, the CDR3 is TGTGCCAGCAGGCGAACCGGTGAAAACATTCAGTACTTC. Protein: CASRRTGENIQYF.

V gene TRBV6-5 combines with J gene TRBJ1-3; D remains ambiguous. Between the trimmed V and J ends, which lost 0 bases and 4 bases, there was a span of 10 bases. The CDR3 contains 15 residues. Germline V CDR1 and CDR2: MNHEY, SVGAGI. CDR3 sequence: CASSYSHLGGNTIYF. The CDR3 nucleotides read TGTGCCAGCAGTTACTCGCACCTTGGCGGAAACACCATATATTTT.